A single sample gave rise to the 25 T cell receptor beta chains below, sequenced in a study of vaccination effects on CD4 cells after COVID-19. Antigen-specific CD4+ T cells expanded by the ViraFEST assay with viral peptide pools were then sequenced. Cells that had been cultured for roughly 9 days were the source of isolated CD4+ T cells. The vaccine recipients had no prior SARS-CoV-2 infection, with negative nucleocapsid antibodies. The protocol was immunoSEQ multiplex PCR, while the TCRdb copy is restricted to in-frame clones and leaves out a portion. The sample comprises about 27,000 clones, more than 65% of which are singletons, and roughly 20% rests with the top ten. These TCRs are of unknown antigen specificity. The specimen comprised CD4+ T cells from PBMCs cultured with HCoV-NL63 spike peptides, sampled before COVID-19 vaccination. The receptor source for this set is a human donor who received a COVID-19 vaccine.

This clone showed up just a few times. This chain links TRBV2 with TRBJ1-1; D might be TRBD1 (5 bases). This CDR3 has 12 amino acids. CDR1 is SNHLY, CDR2 FYNNEI, per germline. V was pared by 4 bases and J by 5 bases, with 8 bases between. The CDR3 loop reads CASSVGETEAFF. DNA for the CDR3: TGTGCCAGCAGTGTGGGGGAGACTGAAGCTTTCTTT.

This clone was picked up a small number of times. The V gene is TRBV7-9, the J gene TRBJ1-4, with 10 bases fitting TRBD1. Germline CDR1 and CDR2: SEHNR and FQNEAQ (reference sequence). The junction had 6 bases not matched to a gene; V was cut back by 4 bases and J by 7 bases. CDR3 length equals 15 residues. In nucleotides, the CDR3 is TGTGCCAGCAGCTCACCGGGACAGGGGATTGAAAAACTGTTTTTT. Translation: CASSSPGQGIEKLFF.

The chain joins TRBV25-1 to TRBJ1-3; D is possibly TRBD1 (6 bases). Trimming pared 4 bases from V and 4 bases from J, leaving 14 bases between. The CDR3 runs 15 residues. Germline CDR1 reads MGHDK; CDR2 reads SYGVNS. CDR3 amino acids: CASSAGGRTGNTIYF. The DNA for the CDR3 is TGTGCCAGCAGTGCTGGGGGCAGAACAGGAAACACCATATATTTT.

CDR3 sequence: CASSPRDERDEQYF. The CDR3 DNA reads TGTGCCAGCAGCCCCCGGGACGAACGGGACGAGCAGTACTTC. The V and J genes are TRBV9 and TRBJ2-7; TRBD1 or TRBD2 may be the D gene (5 bases each). The germline V gene encodes CDR1 SGDLS and CDR2 YYNGEE. The length of the CDR3 is 14 residues. The V gene lost 4 bases and the J gene lost 5 bases, with 16 bases spanning the gap.

The V and J genes are TRBV5-4 and TRBJ2-7; 7 nucleotides line up with TRBD1. This CDR3 region has 14 residues. V trimming: 1 base; J trimming: 6 bases; junction bases outside the gene matches: 7. Germline loops: CDR1 SGHNT, CDR2 YYREEE (reference sequence). CDR3 DNA: TGTGCCAGCAGCTTGAACAGGGGTAAGGGCGAGCAGTACTTC. It codes for CASSLNRGKGEQYF.

This sequence joins TRBV7-2 and TRBJ2-7; tentatively, D is TRBD1 (6 bases). The CDR3 runs to 14 residues. CDR1 and CDR2 from the germline V gene are SGHTA and FQGNSA. With 3 bases removed from V and 4 bases from J, the gap between germline ends came to 13 bases. CDR3 sequence reads: CASSFQGLRYEQYF. CDR3 DNA: TGTGCCAGCAGCTTCCAGGGGCTACGTTACGAGCAGTACTTC.

The chain has TRBV7-2 and TRBJ2-3; 12 bases fit TRBD2. The germline CDR1 and CDR2 sequences are SGHTA and FQGNSA. The CDR3 has 15 residues. V gave up 5 bases and J gave up 5 bases; unmatched junction bases: 5. The CDR3 is CASSTSGRLRDTQYF. The CDR3, as DNA: TGTGCCAGCAGCACTAGCGGGAGGTTGAGAGATACGCAGTATTTT.

The rearrangement uses TRBV7-8 and TRBJ1-5; 8 bases map to TRBD1. Germline CDR1 is SGHVS and CDR2 is FQNEAQ. CDR3 length: 15 amino acids. The J segment lost 5 bases and the V segment lost 1 base, leaving 4 bases of the junction unmatched. CDR3 region: CASSLGTGLHQPQHF. The CDR3 DNA reads as TGTGCCAGCAGCTTAGGGACAGGGTTACATCAGCCCCAGCATTTT. Filled out from reference TRBV7-8 and TRBJ1-5, the complete variable domain reads GAGVSQSPRYKVAKRGQDVALRCDPISGHVSLFWYQQALGQGPEFLTYFQNEAQLDKSGLPSDRFFAERPEGSVSTLKIQRTQQEDSAVYLCASSLGTGLHQPQHFGDGTRLSIL.

This chain uses TRBV3-1 (or the pseudogene TRBV3-2) with TRBJ2-4; D uncertain. The V and J ends lost 0 bases and 6 bases respectively, with 6 bases between them. Per the germline V gene, CDR1 is LGHDT and CDR2 is YNNKEL (reference sequence). The CDR3 runs 13 residues. The CDR3 loop reads CASSQDHANIQYF. The DNA for the CDR3 is TGTGCCAGCAGCCAAGATCACGCAAACATTCAGTACTTC.

The CDR3 sequence: CASSLDGWEQYF. The CDR3 DNA sequence: TGTGCCAGCAGCTTAGACGGCTGGGAGCAGTACTTC. The rearrangement uses TRBV11-2 and TRBJ2-7; D unclear. The CDR3 is 12 residues long. V was shortened by 0 bases and J by 7 bases, with 7 bases between the two germline ends. The germline V gene encodes CDR1 SGHAT and CDR2 FQNNGV.

The CDR3 DNA is TGCAGTGCTAGGGGGGACACTGAAGCTTTCTTT. Its translation: CSARGDTEAFF. The chain employs TRBV20-1 and TRBJ1-1; weak D call: TRBD1 (5 bases). The length of the CDR3 is 11 residues. Germline CDR1 and CDR2: DFQATT and SNEGSKA (reference sequence). Trimming removed 3 bases from V and 3 bases from J, with 5 bases in between.

The gene calls are TRBV3-1 (or the pseudogene TRBV3-2) and TRBJ2-3, with a possible D match to TRBD2 (6 bases). V lost 0 bases and J lost 6, with 13 bases in between. Germline lookup yields CDR1 LGHDT and CDR2 YNNKEL (reference sequence). CDR3 length: 15 amino acids. In nucleotides, the CDR3 is TGTGCCAGCAGCCAAGATAGCGGACCACGGGATACGCAGTATTTT. It specifies CASSQDSGPRDTQYF.

This clone has a handful of counts. The V gene is TRBV4-3, the J gene TRBJ1-5; tentatively, D is TRBD1 (5 bases). The CDR3 consists of 15 residues. V was pared by 4 bases and J by 2 bases, with 12 bases between. Per germline, CDR1 LGHNA and CDR2 YSLEER. The CDR3: CASSLDLGGNQPQHF. The DNA of the CDR3 is TGCGCCAGCAGCCTCGATCTGGGGGGCAATCAGCCCCAGCATTTT.

This chain joins TRBV7-6 and TRBJ2-2; the D is unclear. Trimming shortened V by 1 base and J by 4 bases, and 10 bases separated the two germline ends. Germline CDR1 and CDR2: SGHVS and FNYEAQ. This CDR3 has 15 residues. The CDR3 DNA reads as TGTGCCAGCAGCTTAGAGTCTTATGGCACCGGGGAGCTGTTTTTT. Translating gives CASSLESYGTGELFF.

The chain joins TRBV30 to TRBJ2-7; 10 nucleotides agree with TRBD1. Germline-derived CDR1 and CDR2 are GTSNPN and SVGIG (reference sequence). CDR3 length equals 15 residues. V trimming: 0 bases; J trimming: 7 bases; junction bases outside the gene matches: 9. CDR3 amino acids: CAWSVSRDRGKEQYF. CDR3 coding DNA: TGTGCCTGGAGTGTAAGCCGGGACAGGGGTAAGGAGCAGTACTTC.

The rearrangement uses TRBV6-1 and TRBJ1-4; a weak D match, TRBD1 (6 bases). Germline V gene sequence: CDR1 MNHNS, CDR2 SASEGT. The CDR3 loop spans 17 amino acids. V lost 2 bases and J 1 base, leaving 14 bases between the germline ends. The chain's CDR3 is CASSEMRGGGTNEKLFF. As DNA, the CDR3 is TGTGCCAGCAGTGAAATGAGGGGGGGCGGAACTAATGAAAAACTGTTTTTT.

The J gene is TRBJ2-1, the V gene TRBV2, with TRBD2 matching over 12 bases. The CDR3 extends over 15 amino acids. J lost 9 bases, V lost 5 bases, and 8 bases had no gene match. Germline V gene sequence: CDR1 SNHLY, CDR2 FYNNEI. The CDR3 is CASSRLAGDGAEQFF. CDR3 coding DNA: TGTGCCAGCAGTAGACTAGCGGGAGATGGCGCTGAGCAGTTCTTC.

This clone was recorded only once. This chain uses TRBV23-1 with TRBJ1-1; 7 bases are a match to TRBD1. TRBV23-1 is treated as an ORF (open reading frame) with a function not yet certain. CDR3 size: 14 residues. Unmatched junction bases numbered 1, after V lost 0 bases and J lost 3 bases. For the CDR3, the DNA is TGCGCCAGCAGTCAATCGACAGGGTACACTGAAGCTTTCTTT. This gives the protein CASSQSTGYTEAFF.

The genes are TRBV18 and TRBJ1-2; 8 bases align to TRBD1. This CDR3 region has 13 residues. Germline loops: CDR1 KGHSH, CDR2 LQKENI. Unmatched junction bases numbered 4, after V lost 5 bases and J lost 5 bases. The CDR3 bases are TGTGCCAGCTCATTACAGGGGGGTTATGGCTACACCTTC. Translation gives CASSLQGGYGYTF.

This chain connects TRBV7-2 to TRBJ2-3, with TRBD1 identical over 7 bases. Germline V CDR1 and CDR2: SGHTA, FQGNSA. Losses at the gene ends were 5 bases for V and 3 bases for J; bases not matched to a gene: 11. There are 16 residues in the CDR3. This chain's CDR3 is CASSPNPNRGTDTQYF. As DNA, the CDR3 is TGTGCCAGCAGCCCAAACCCTAACAGGGGAACAGATACGCAGTATTTT.

Only one count was recorded for this clone. The genes are TRBV19 and TRBJ1-4, with D possibly being TRBD1 (5 bases). Trimming took 2 bases from V and 3 from J, leaving 10 bases between them. This CDR3 comprises 15 residues. The germline CDR1 and CDR2 sequences are LNHDA and SQIVND (reference sequence). The CDR3 nucleotides read TGTGCCAGTAGTATAAAAAGGGGAGCTAATGAAAAACTGTTTTTT. Translated, it gives CASSIKRGANEKLFF.

The chain links TRBV20-1 to TRBJ2-3, with D unresolved. Trimming took off 6 bases at V and 5 bases at J, with 9 bases between the two ends. The CDR3 consists of 11 residues. Germline CDR1 DFQATT, CDR2 SNEGSKA (reference sequence). CDR3 DNA: TGCAGTGCCTACGGCGGAGATACGCAGTATTTT. It specifies CSAYGGDTQYF.

The CDR3 DNA follows: TGTGCCAGCAGTCCCCTAGCGGCCTTTAGCACAGATACGCAGTATTTT. Protein product: CASSPLAAFSTDTQYF. This chain uses TRBV27 with TRBJ2-3; 7 bases match TRBD2. Germline V gene lookup returns CDR1 MNHEY and CDR2 SMNVEV (reference sequence). The CDR3 is 16 amino acids. Trimming took 5 bases from V and 0 from J; bases not matched to a gene: 8.

This chain connects TRBV28 to TRBJ1-4, with D perhaps matching TRBD1 (6 bases). V lost 6 bases and J lost 8, with 31 bases in between. The CDR3 length is 19 residues. Germline V gene data show CDR1 as MDHEN and CDR2 as SYDVKM. CDR3 bases: TGTGCCAGCAGCGAGGGGGTGGGGGCCAGGGGCAGGAGTGAAGAAAAACTGTTTTTT. It yields the protein CASSEGVGARGRSEEKLFF.

V is TRBV7-2 and J is TRBJ1-1; the D gene is possibly TRBD1 (6 bases). CDR1 SGHTA and CDR2 FQGNSA come from the germline V gene. CDR3 size: 14 residues. The V and J ends lost 5 bases and 2 bases respectively, with 12 bases between them. The CDR3 sequence: CASSRGAVNTEAFF. For the CDR3, the DNA is TGTGCCAGCAGCCGGGGGGCAGTTAACACTGAAGCTTTCTTT.